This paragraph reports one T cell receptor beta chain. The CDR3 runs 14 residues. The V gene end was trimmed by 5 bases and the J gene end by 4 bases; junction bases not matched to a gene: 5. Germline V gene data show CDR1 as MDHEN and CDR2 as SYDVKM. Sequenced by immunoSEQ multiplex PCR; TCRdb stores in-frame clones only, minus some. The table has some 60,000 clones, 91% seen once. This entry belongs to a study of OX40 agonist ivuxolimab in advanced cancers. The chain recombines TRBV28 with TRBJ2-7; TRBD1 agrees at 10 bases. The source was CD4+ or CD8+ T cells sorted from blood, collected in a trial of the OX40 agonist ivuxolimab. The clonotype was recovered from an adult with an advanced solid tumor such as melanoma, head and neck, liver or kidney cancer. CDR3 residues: CASSGTGELYEQYF. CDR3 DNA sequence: TGTGCCAGCAGTGGGACAGGGGAACTTTACGAGCAGTACTTC. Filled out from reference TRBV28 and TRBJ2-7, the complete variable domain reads DVKVTQSSRYLVKRTGEKVFLECVQDMDHENMFWYRQDPGLGLRLIYFSYDVKMKEKGDIPEGYSVSREKKERFSLILESASTNQTSMYLCASSGTGELYEQYFGPGTRLTVT.